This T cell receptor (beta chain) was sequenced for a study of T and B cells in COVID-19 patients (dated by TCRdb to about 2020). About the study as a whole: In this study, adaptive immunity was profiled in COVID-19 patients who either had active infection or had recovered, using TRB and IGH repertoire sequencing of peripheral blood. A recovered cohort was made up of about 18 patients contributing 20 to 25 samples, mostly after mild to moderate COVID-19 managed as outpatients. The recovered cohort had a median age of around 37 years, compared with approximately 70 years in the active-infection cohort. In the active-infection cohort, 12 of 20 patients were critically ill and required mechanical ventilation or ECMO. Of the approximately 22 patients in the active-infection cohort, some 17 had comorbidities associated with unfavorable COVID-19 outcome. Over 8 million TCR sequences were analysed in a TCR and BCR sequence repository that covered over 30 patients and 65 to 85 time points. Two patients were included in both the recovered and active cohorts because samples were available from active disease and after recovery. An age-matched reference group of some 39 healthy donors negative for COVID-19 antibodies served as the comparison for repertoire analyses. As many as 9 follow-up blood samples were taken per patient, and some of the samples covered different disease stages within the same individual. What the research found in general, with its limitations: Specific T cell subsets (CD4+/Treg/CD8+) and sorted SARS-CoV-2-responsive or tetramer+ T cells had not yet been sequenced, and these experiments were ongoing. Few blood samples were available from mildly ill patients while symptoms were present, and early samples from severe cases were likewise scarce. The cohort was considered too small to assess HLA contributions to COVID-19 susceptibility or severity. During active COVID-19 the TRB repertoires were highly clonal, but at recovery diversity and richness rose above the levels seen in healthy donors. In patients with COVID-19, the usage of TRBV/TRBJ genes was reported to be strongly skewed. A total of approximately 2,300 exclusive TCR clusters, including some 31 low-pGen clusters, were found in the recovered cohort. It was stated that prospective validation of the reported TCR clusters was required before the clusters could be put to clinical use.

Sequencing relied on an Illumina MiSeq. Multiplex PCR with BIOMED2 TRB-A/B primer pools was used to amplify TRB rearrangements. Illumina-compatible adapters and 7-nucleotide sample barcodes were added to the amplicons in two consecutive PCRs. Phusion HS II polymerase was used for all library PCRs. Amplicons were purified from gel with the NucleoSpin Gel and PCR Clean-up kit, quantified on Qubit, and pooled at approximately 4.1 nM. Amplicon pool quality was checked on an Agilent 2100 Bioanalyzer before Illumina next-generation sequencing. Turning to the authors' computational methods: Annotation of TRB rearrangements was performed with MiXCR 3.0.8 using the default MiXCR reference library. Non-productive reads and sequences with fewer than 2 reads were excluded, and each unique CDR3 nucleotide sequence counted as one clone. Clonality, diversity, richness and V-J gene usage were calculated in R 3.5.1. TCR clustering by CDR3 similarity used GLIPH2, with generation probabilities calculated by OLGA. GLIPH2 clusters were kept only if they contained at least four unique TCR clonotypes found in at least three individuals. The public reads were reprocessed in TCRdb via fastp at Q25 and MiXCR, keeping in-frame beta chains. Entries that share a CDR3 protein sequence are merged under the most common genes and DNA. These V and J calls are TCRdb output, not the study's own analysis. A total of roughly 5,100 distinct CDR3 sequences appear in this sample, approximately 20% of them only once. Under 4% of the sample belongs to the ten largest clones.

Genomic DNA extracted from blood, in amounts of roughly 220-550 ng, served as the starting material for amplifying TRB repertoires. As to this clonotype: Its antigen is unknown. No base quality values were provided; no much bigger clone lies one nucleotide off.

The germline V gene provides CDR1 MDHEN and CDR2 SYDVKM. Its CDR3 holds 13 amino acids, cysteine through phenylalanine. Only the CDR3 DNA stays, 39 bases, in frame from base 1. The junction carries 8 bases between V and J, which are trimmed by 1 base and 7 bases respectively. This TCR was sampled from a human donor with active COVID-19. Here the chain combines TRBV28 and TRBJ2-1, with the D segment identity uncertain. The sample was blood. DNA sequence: TGTGCCAGCAGTTTATTGGGTGCGAATGAGCAGTTCTTC. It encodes CASSLLGANEQFF.